The entry that follows covers one T cell receptor beta chain sequence. Its antigen is still unknown. Sequencing was performed with immunoSEQ multiplex PCR; in TCRdb, only in-frame clones are kept and a portion is missing. The sample has 410,000 or so clones; approximately 92% are singletons. The sample is drawn from a study of Ad26.COV2.S vaccination and SARS-CoV-2 variants. Points from the study as a whole: The study found higher spike-specific TCR breadth in vaccine than placebo recipients.

Treatment meaning: around 19 received Ad26.COV2.S at low or high dose, single or two shots; 5 received placebo; per-sample allocation not given. Vaccine and placebo recipients were sampled on day 63 after the first injection. This TCR was recovered from a person between 18 and 65 years old who received the Ad26.COV2.S COVID-19 vaccine or a placebo. The sample consisted of peripheral blood, taken in a trial of Ad26.COV2.S vaccine versus placebo.

CDR3 DNA sequence: TGCGCCAGCAGCCAGACTAGCGGGAGTTTCGGAGGTGAGCAGTTCTTC. Its protein is CASSQTSGSFGGEQFF. The chain is built from TRBV4-3 and TRBJ2-1; 12 positions agree with TRBD2. The CDR3 runs to 16 residues. Per germline, CDR1 LGHNA and CDR2 YSLEER. The junction had 9 bases not matched to a gene; V was cut back by 3 bases and J by 9 bases.